A single sample is the source of the 21 T cell receptor beta chains below, sequenced in a study of CD8 T cells in Susac syndrome. RNA, at about 0.45 to 1 ug, was reverse transcribed with random hexamers. TCRdb processed the immunoSEQ multiplex PCR reads anew with MiXCR; each CDR3 protein has one entry. The sample consists of approximately 170,000 distinct CDR3 sequences, 92% of them appearing once. The sequenced sample consisted of CD4+ T cells from PBMCs. The source is a human donor in good health.

The J gene is TRBJ2-3, the V gene TRBV21-1; the table's D call of TRBD1 was not tested on the DNA. TRBV21-1 is a pseudogene locus. The length of the CDR3 is 15 residues. The CDR3 here is CASSRRGRDTDTQYF. DNA for the CDR3: TGTGCCAGCAGCCGCAGGGGGCGGGACACAGATACGCAGTATTTT.

The V gene is TRBV11-2, the J gene TRBJ2-7; TRBD2 aligns across 9 bases. This CDR3 contains 15 residues. CDR1 and CDR2 from the germline V gene are SGHAT and FQNNGV. V shed 5 bases and J 7 bases; nucleotides not matched to a gene: 12. CDR3 protein: CASSPGLALAREQYF. Here the CDR3 DNA reads TGTGCCAGCAGCCCCGGACTAGCGTTGGCTAGAGAGCAGTACTTC. Filled out from reference TRBV11-2 and TRBJ2-7, the complete variable domain reads EAGVAQSPRYKIIEKRQSVAFWCNPISGHATLYWYQQILGQGPKLLIQFQNNGVVDDSQLPKDRFSAERLKGVDSTLKIQPAKLEDSAVYLCASSPGLALAREQYFGPGTRLTVT.

DNA for the CDR3: TGTGCCGTTACGGGGGGCGTTTCTGGGGAAAAACTGTTTTTT. Protein sequence: CAVTGGVSGEKLFF. The chain combines TRBV28 with TRBJ1-4; D is possibly TRBD1 (6 bases). This CDR3 is built from 14 residues. Germline lookup yields CDR1 MDHEN and CDR2 SYDVKM. Trimming shortened V by 11 bases and J by 8 bases, and 21 bases separated the two germline ends.

The CDR3 loop is CASTPSFSYEQYF. In nucleotides, the CDR3 is TGTGCCAGCACCCCTAGTTTCTCCTACGAGCAGTACTTC. This chain connects TRBV7-2 to TRBJ2-7; D unresolved. Trimming took 7 bases from V and 0 from J, leaving 10 bases between them. Germline lookup yields CDR1 SGHTA and CDR2 FQGNSA. The CDR3 covers 13 residues.

This chain connects TRBV5-6 to TRBJ1-6, with TRBD1 matching over 7 bases. The V and J ends lost 3 bases and 10 bases, in that order; junction bases with no gene match: 7. Germline loops: CDR1 SGHDT, CDR2 YYEEEE. The CDR3 totals 14 residues. CDR3 sequence: CASSSRQGRSPLHF. CDR3 in DNA: TGTGCCAGCAGCTCAAGACAGGGACGGTCACCCCTCCACTTT.

The chain carries TRBV6-6 and TRBJ1-2, with 7 positions matching TRBD1. The V gene end was trimmed by 7 bases and the J gene end by 8 bases; junction bases not matched to a gene: 13. This CDR3 has 14 residues. Germline assignment: CDR1 MNHNY and CDR2 SVGAGI (reference sequence). The CDR3 is CASIPLEGAGGYTF. The CDR3, as DNA: TGTGCCAGCATCCCCCTTGAGGGGGCGGGGGGCTACACCTTC.

J is TRBJ2-7 and V is TRBV29-1; a possible D gene is TRBD1 (8 bases). Trimming pared 6 bases from V and 4 bases from J, leaving 22 bases between. Looked up from germline, CDR1 is SQVTM and CDR2 is ANQGSEA. The CDR3 spans 15 residues. The CDR3 region has the DNA TGCAGCGTCGCGGACAGGGAGGGCCTAAAATACGAGCAGTACTTC. Encoded protein: CSVADREGLKYEQYF.

The chain carries TRBV12-3 or TRBV12-4 and TRBJ2-5; perhaps D is TRBD1 or TRBD2 (5 bases each). CDR3 length equals 14 residues. Trimming removed 4 bases from V and 5 bases from J, with 14 bases in between. CDR3 in DNA: TGTGCCAGCAGTTCGGCGGCTGGGGGTGAGACCCAGTACTTC. It translates to CASSSAAGGETQYF.

The CDR3: CARGLPGRVANTGELFF. CDR3 coding DNA: TGTGCCAGAGGACTCCCGGGACGGGTCGCGAACACCGGGGAGCTGTTTTTT. The V call is TRBV27, the J call TRBJ2-2; D tentatively fits TRBD1 or TRBD2 (5 bases each). The CDR3 is 17 amino acids. CDR1 and CDR2 from the germline V gene are MNHEY and SMNVEV (reference sequence). The V gene lost 9 bases and the J gene lost 0 bases, with 20 bases spanning the gap.

The chain carries TRBV6-1 and TRBJ1-6; the match to TRBD1 covers 10 bases. Germline-derived CDR1 and CDR2 are MNHNS and SASEGT. CDR3 length equals 14 residues. J gave up 10 bases and V 6 bases, and 6 bases lay outside the gene matches. The CDR3 coding sequence is TGTGCCAGCAGCTTGACAGGGGGCCGGTCACCCCTCCACTTT. It codes for CASSLTGGRSPLHF.

This clonotype was counted a few times. V usage is TRBV6-2 or TRBV6-3 and J usage is TRBJ2-1; 14 nucleotides agree with TRBD2. The CDR3 length is 17 residues. Germline assignment: CDR1 MNHEY and CDR2 SVGEGT. With 0 bases clipped from V and 4 bases from J, the junction kept 2 bases outside the gene matches. CDR3 bases: TGTGCCAGCAGTTACTCGGGACTAGCGGGAGTTTACAATGAGCAGTTCTTC. Translating gives CASSYSGLAGVYNEQFF.

The chain employs TRBV6-5 and TRBJ1-1, with D hard to call. Trimming removed 0 bases at V and 4 bases at J, with 12 bases between. This CDR3 has 15 residues. Germline lookup yields CDR1 MNHEY and CDR2 SVGAGI. The CDR3 region has the DNA TGTGCCAGCAGTTACTCGGCTACCTACGTCACTGAAGCTTTCTTT. Its protein is CASSYSATYVTEAFF.

The chain has TRBV6-5 and TRBJ2-2; D not certain. This CDR3 region has 15 residues. Germline CDR1 is MNHEY and CDR2 is SVGAGI. Trimming left V 4 bases short and J 5 bases short, with 14 bases between. CDR3 nucleotides: TGTGCCAGCAGTTTCGCTTACTTCACTACCGGGGAGCTGTTTTTT. This sequence encodes CASSFAYFTTGELFF.

This rearrangement joins TRBV12-3 or TRBV12-4 to TRBJ2-5; D unclear. V dropped 5 bases and J dropped 2 bases, with 12 bases sitting between them. The CDR3 length is 14 residues. CDR3: CASSIDGNQETQYF. The CDR3 DNA sequence: TGTGCCAGCAGTATCGACGGCAATCAAGAGACCCAGTACTTC.

The V gene is TRBV6-2 or TRBV6-3, the J gene TRBJ2-5; unclear D gene. The germline V gene encodes CDR1 MNHEY and CDR2 SVGEGT. The ends were cut back, 7 bases at V and 5 bases at J, with 11 bases in the middle. The CDR3 sequence is 12 residues long. Written as DNA, the CDR3 is TGTGCCAGCAACGAGGTTTACGAGACCCAGTACTTC. Residues: CASNEVYETQYF.

The chain has TRBV6-2 or TRBV6-3 and TRBJ2-7; weak D call: TRBD2 (6 bases). The CDR3 length is 15 residues. The germline gives CDR1 MNHEY, CDR2 SVGEGT. Trimming pared 5 bases from V and 0 bases from J, leaving 14 bases between. The CDR3 region is CASSLRGGTSYEQYF. CDR3 DNA sequence: TGTGCCAGCAGTCTCCGCGGAGGGACCTCCTACGAGCAGTACTTC.

The gene calls are TRBV18 and TRBJ2-2, with a weak D call TRBD2 (5 bases). Germline values: CDR1 KGHSH, CDR2 LQKENI. The CDR3 sequence is 13 residues long. V was trimmed by 6 bases and J by 6 bases, leaving 11 bases between them. The DNA for the CDR3 is TGTGCCAGCTCCCCCTCGGGATCCGGGGAGCTGTTTTTT. It is translated as CASSPSGSGELFF.

The gene calls are TRBV19 and TRBJ2-2; the match to TRBD1 covers 11 bases. Germline CDR1 reads LNHDA; CDR2 reads SQIVND (reference sequence). The CDR3 loop spans 15 amino acids. V was pared by 7 bases and J by 5 bases, with 6 bases of the junction left unmatched. The CDR3 DNA is TGTGCCAGTACCGCCGGGACAGGGGGAACCGGGGAGCTGTTTTTT. Its translation is CASTAGTGGTGELFF.

The rearrangement uses TRBV20-1 and TRBJ1-1, with D maybe TRBD1 (5 bases). The CDR3 contains 13 residues. Trimming took 5 bases from V and 3 from J, leaving 13 bases between them. Germline CDR1 reads DFQATT; CDR2 reads SNEGSKA (reference sequence). CDR3 in amino acids: CSAYSGGDTEAFF. As DNA, the CDR3 is TGCAGTGCTTACTCCGGGGGGGACACTGAAGCTTTCTTT.

J is TRBJ1-1 and V is TRBV6-5; 7 bases align to TRBD1. Germline V gene data show CDR1 as MNHEY and CDR2 as SVGAGI. This CDR3 spans 15 amino acids. The V gene end was trimmed by 6 bases and the J gene end by 2 bases; junction bases not matched to a gene: 9. The CDR3: CASSRTWDRNTEAFF. In DNA form, the CDR3 reads TGTGCCAGCAGCAGGACCTGGGACAGAAACACTGAAGCTTTCTTT.

V usage is TRBV7-8 and J usage is TRBJ2-1; tentatively, D is TRBD2 (7 bases). This CDR3 comprises 16 residues. V gave up 5 bases and J gave up 0 bases, with 14 bases separating them. Germline V lookup: CDR1 SGHVS, CDR2 FQNEAQ. CDR3 bases: TGTGCCAGCAGCCCATGGAGGGGGGGCTCCTACAATGAGCAGTTCTTC. Its translation is CASSPWRGGSYNEQFF.